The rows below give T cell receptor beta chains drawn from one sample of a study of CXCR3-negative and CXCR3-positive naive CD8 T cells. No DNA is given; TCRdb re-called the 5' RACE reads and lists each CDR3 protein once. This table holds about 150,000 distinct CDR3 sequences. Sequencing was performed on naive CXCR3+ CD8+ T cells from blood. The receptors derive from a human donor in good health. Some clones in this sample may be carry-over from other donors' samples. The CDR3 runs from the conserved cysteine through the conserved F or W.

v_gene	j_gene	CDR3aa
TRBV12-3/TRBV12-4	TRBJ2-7	CASSYGSSGHEQYF
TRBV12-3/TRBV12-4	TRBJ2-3	CASTLSQGFTDTQYF
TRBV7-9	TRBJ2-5	CASSVPTTSGNQETQYF
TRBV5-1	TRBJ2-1	CASSLAGSRYEQFF
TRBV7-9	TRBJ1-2	CASRRTTGIEGYTF
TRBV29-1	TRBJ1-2	CSVLPPNGGYTF
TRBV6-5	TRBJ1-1	CASSYSGQPNTEAFF
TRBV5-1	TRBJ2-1	CASSLVASGLSSYNEQFF
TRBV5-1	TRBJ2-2	CASSLPTGGLDGELFF
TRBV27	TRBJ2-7	CASSVRDRGYEQYF
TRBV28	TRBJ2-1	CASSLIPAGAPYNEQFF
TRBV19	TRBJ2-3	CASSILGVGTDTQYF
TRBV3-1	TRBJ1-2	CASSHMRPPSVYGYTF
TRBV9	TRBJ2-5	CASSVASARWETQYF
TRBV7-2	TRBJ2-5	CASRDSGGKETQYF
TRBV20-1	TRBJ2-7	CSAYTKRLRSTYEQYF
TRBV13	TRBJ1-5	CASSLGLRRGPQHF
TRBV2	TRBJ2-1	CASSEKGRSYNEQFF
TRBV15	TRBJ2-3	CATSRGTGGFYF
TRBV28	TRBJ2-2	CASSPWQPNTGELFF
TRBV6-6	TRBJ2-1	CASSYLGGAYPPDNEQFF
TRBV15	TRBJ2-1	CATSSEGPLNSYNEQFF
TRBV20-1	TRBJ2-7	CSATLDTSYEQYF
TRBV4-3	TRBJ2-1	CASSQDRFSGGFDEQFF
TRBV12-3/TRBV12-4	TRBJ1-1	CASTSPTGGQKDTEAFF
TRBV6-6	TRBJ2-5	CASRSPSQETQYF
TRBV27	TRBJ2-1	CASRTIQGSDEQFF
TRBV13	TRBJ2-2	CASSGGGTDTGELFF
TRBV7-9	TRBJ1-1	CASTITTGGGEAFF
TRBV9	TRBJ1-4	CASSSRDLELFF
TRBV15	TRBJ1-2	CATSTWAGYGYTF
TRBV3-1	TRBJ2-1	CASSSAGVDQFF